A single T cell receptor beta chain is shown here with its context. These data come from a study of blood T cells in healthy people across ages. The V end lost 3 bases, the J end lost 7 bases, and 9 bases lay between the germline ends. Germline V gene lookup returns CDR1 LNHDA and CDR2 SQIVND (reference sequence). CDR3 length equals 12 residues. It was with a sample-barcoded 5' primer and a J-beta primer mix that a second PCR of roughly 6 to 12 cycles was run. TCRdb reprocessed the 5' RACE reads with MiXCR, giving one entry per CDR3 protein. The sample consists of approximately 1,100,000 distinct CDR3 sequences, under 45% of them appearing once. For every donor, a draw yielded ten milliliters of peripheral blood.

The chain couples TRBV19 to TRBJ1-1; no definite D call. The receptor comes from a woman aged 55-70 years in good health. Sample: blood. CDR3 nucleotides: TGTGCCAGTAGTATTGTCCGGGGTGAAGCTTTCTTT. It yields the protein CASSIVRGEAFF.